The 21 T cell receptor beta chains below were found in one sample sequenced in a study of T-cell reconstitution after alpha-beta-depleted transplantation in children. TCRbeta library preparation incorporated unique molecular identifiers. In TCRdb, the PCR reads were re-called with MiXCR into one record per CDR3 protein. Of about a million distinct CDR3 sequences listed, about 29% are singletons. The sequencing here drew on PBMCs, mostly from graft donor cells, taken 360 days after TCRalphabeta/CD19-depleted stem cell transplant. The source of these receptors is a boy under two years old who had a stem cell transplant for SCID, so the T cells may come from the graft donor.

The rearrangement links TRBV11-2 to TRBJ1-4; D call uncertain. CDR1 is SGHAT, CDR2 FQNNGV, per germline. The length of the CDR3 is 13 residues. Trimming removed 3 bases from V and 10 bases from J, with 12 bases in between. The CDR3 coding sequence is TGTGCCAGCAGCTTCGTCAACTCCGGAAAACTGTTTTTT. Protein sequence: CASSFVNSGKLFF.

This clonotype has ten or more counts. The chain is built from TRBV20-1 and TRBJ2-5; weak D call: TRBD1 (5 bases). This CDR3 comprises 13 residues. Trimming removed 2 bases at V and 1 base at J, with 8 bases between. The germline CDR1 and CDR2 sequences are DFQATT and SNEGSKA (reference sequence). CDR3 coding DNA: TGCAGTGCTAGACCGGACATCCAAGAGACCCAGTACTTC. Protein sequence: CSARPDIQETQYF.

This clonotype occurred a few times. J is TRBJ2-7 and V is TRBV4-3, with 11 bases aligning to TRBD1. J was trimmed by 7 bases and V by 1 base; bases with no gene match: 12. This CDR3 has 17 residues. CDR1 LGHNA and CDR2 YSLEER come from the germline V gene. CDR3 sequence (DNA): TGCGCCAGCAGCCAAGTGCGGACAGGACAGGGGGCAGGGGAGCAGTACTTC. Translation: CASSQVRTGQGAGEQYF.

V usage is TRBV15 and J usage is TRBJ2-7; D unresolved. Per the germline V gene, CDR1 is LNHNV and CDR2 is YYDKDF (reference sequence). The CDR3 totals 14 residues. V was cut by 1 base and J by 3 bases, with 10 bases left in between. CDR3 DNA sequence: TGTGCCACCAGCAGAGTGGCCAGAAACTACGAGCAGTACTTC. It codes for CATSRVARNYEQYF.

This clonotype was found a few times. This chain joins TRBV20-1 and TRBJ1-1; unclear D gene. The germline V gene encodes CDR1 DFQATT and CDR2 SNEGSKA (reference sequence). With 4 bases removed from V and 6 bases from J, the gap between germline ends came to 9 bases. The CDR3 covers 11 residues. The CDR3 spells CSAIWPAEAFF. Here the CDR3 DNA reads TGCAGTGCTATATGGCCGGCTGAAGCTTTCTTT.

By proportion, this clonotype is medium-sized. The chain recombines TRBV15 with TRBJ2-3; D perhaps matches TRBD2 (7 bases). Germline CDR1 is LNHNV and CDR2 is YYDKDF (reference sequence). Trimming pared 5 bases from V and 4 bases from J, leaving 13 bases between. There are 14 residues in the CDR3. CDR3 in DNA: TGTGCCACCAGCCTGGGGGAGGGGGCAGATACGCAGTATTTT. It yields the protein CATSLGEGADTQYF.

This chain links TRBV2 with TRBJ2-7; TRBD2 is a possible D gene (5 bases). The CDR3 length is 14 residues. Trimming stripped 7 bases from V and 5 bases from J, with 18 bases between. Germline CDR1 SNHLY, CDR2 FYNNEI. The CDR3 region has the DNA TGTGCCAGCATGTGGGTCGGGAAACCCGACGAGCAGTACTTC. This translates into CASMWVGKPDEQYF.

The chain employs TRBV20-1 and TRBJ1-4; D ambiguous. Trimming pared 5 bases from V and 3 bases from J, leaving 10 bases between. The CDR3 consists of 13 residues. CDR1 is DFQATT, CDR2 SNEGSKA, per germline (reference sequence). CDR3 coding DNA: TGCAGTGCTGACGGACGGCCTAATGAAAAACTGTTTTTT. Translated, it gives CSADGRPNEKLFF.

This clonotype was counted at least ten times. This chain connects TRBV6-1 to TRBJ2-7, with D unclear. CDR1 and CDR2 (germline): MNHNS, SASEGT. V was cut by 2 bases and J by 1 base, with 15 bases left in between. The CDR3 spans 16 residues. Written as DNA, the CDR3 is TGTGCCAGCAGTGAATGGTCAAGGGTCCCATCCTACGAGCAGTACTTC. It codes for CASSEWSRVPSYEQYF.

This clonotype was picked up many times. The chain uses TRBV29-1 and TRBJ2-1, with 7 bases matching TRBD1. CDR1 and CDR2 from the germline V gene are SQVTM and ANQGSEA. Trimming cost V 6 bases and J 0 bases; bases outside gene matches: 5. The CDR3 extends over 14 amino acids. The CDR3 protein is CSVVDRSSYNEQFF. The DNA of the CDR3 is TGCAGCGTCGTGGACAGGAGCTCCTACAATGAGCAGTTCTTC.

This clonotype came up a few times. Here the CDR3 reads CASTPTPFWSSTDTQYF. DNA of the CDR3: TGTGCCAGCACCCCGACCCCTTTCTGGTCTAGCACAGATACGCAGTATTTT. The chain uses TRBV2 and TRBJ2-3, with D unresolved. Looked up from germline, CDR1 is SNHLY and CDR2 is FYNNEI. The length of the CDR3 is 17 residues. Trimming took off 7 bases at V and 0 bases at J, with 20 bases between the two ends.

The V and J genes are TRBV11-1 and TRBJ2-6, with D possibly being TRBD2 (5 bases). The germline gives CDR1 SGHAT, CDR2 FQDESV (reference sequence). Trimming cost V 4 bases and J 0 bases, with 22 bases left between them. The CDR3 has 20 amino acids. CDR3 region: CASSSARGLPNHSGANVLTF. The CDR3 region has the DNA TGTGCCAGCAGCTCCGCTCGGGGTCTCCCTAACCACTCTGGGGCCAACGTCCTGACTTTC.

This clonotype was observed at least ten times. The V and J genes are TRBV27 and TRBJ2-2; D may be TRBD2 (6 bases). V lost 5 bases to trimming and J lost 0 bases, with 16 bases between them. CDR1 is MNHEY, CDR2 SMNVEV, per germline (reference sequence). CDR3 length equals 17 residues. The CDR3 loop is CASSLHLLAANTGELFF. DNA of the CDR3: TGTGCCAGCAGTCTCCACCTACTAGCAGCGAACACCGGGGAGCTGTTTTTT.

This chain connects TRBV5-1 to TRBJ2-7, with TRBD1 matching 7 bases. Germline assignment: CDR1 SGHRS and CDR2 YFSETQ. The V and J ends lost 3 bases and 2 bases, in that order; junction bases with no gene match: 11. The CDR3 spans 16 residues. CDR3 in amino acids: CASSSNPQGIPYEQYF. In nucleotides, the CDR3 is TGCGCCAGCAGCTCGAACCCACAGGGGATTCCCTACGAGCAGTACTTC.

This clonotype was seen a few times. The chain joins TRBV5-5 to TRBJ2-5, with D perhaps assigned TRBD1 or TRBD2 (5 bases each). The germline V and J ends were trimmed by 5 bases and 1 base, with 15 bases remaining between them. The germline gives CDR1 SGHKS, CDR2 YYEKEE (reference sequence). The CDR3 totals 15 residues. The CDR3 loop is CASSRGAGGQETQYF. CDR3 in DNA: TGTGCCAGCAGTCGAGGGGCAGGCGGCCAAGAGACCCAGTACTTC. The full variable domain, rest sourced from reference TRBV5-5 and TRBJ2-5, is DAGVTQSPTHLIKTRGQQVTLRCSPISGHKSVSWYQQVLGQGPQFIFQYYEKEERGRGNFPDRFSARQFPNYSSELNVNALLLGDSALYLCASSRGAGGQETQYFGPGTRLLVL.

This chain uses TRBV5-6 with TRBJ2-1, with D possibly TRBD1 on 6 matching bases. Per the germline V gene, CDR1 is SGHDT and CDR2 is YYEEEE. Between the trimmed V and J ends, which lost 0 bases and 9 bases, there was a span of 13 bases. The CDR3 loop spans 14 amino acids. CDR3 nucleotide sequence: TGTGCCAGCAGCTTGGAGACAGGTAGTGTTGAGCAGTTCTTC. Amino acids: CASSLETGSVEQFF.

DNA of the CDR3: TGCGCCAGCAGCCAAGAGGGGGACGTCACCTACGAGCAGTACTTC. Translating gives CASSQEGDVTYEQYF. The rearrangement joins TRBV4-1 to TRBJ2-7; D is tentatively TRBD1 or TRBD2 (5 bases each). Trimming shortened V by 0 bases and J by 2 bases, and 11 bases separated the two germline ends. The CDR3 length is 15 residues. Germline CDR1 is MGHRA and CDR2 is YSYEKL.

V is TRBV5-6 and J is TRBJ2-2; no clear D. The germline CDR1 and CDR2 sequences are SGHDT and YYEEEE. The CDR3 runs to 15 residues. V lost 3 bases, J lost 1 base, and 10 bases lay in between. CDR3 DNA sequence: TGTGCCAGCAGCTCTCGGCGGCTGAACACCGGGGAGCTGTTTTTT. It translates to CASSSRRLNTGELFF.

This clonotype was seen a few times. The CDR3 spells CASRLTGSTDTQYF. The CDR3 DNA reads TGTGCCAGTAGACTGACAGGGAGCACAGATACGCAGTATTTT. The chain recombines TRBV19 with TRBJ2-3, with 7 nucleotides matching TRBD1. With 6 bases clipped from V and 0 bases from J, the junction kept 3 bases outside the gene matches. The CDR3 extends over 14 amino acids. Germline CDR1 LNHDA, CDR2 SQIVND (reference sequence).

This chain joins TRBV18 and TRBJ2-1, with D possibly matching TRBD1 (6 bases). This CDR3 comprises 15 residues. V was pared by 4 bases and J by 3 bases, with 13 bases between. Per germline, CDR1 KGHSH and CDR2 LQKENI. The CDR3 DNA reads TGTGCCAGCTCACACCCGGGACACAGCTACAATGAGCAGTTCTTC. Protein product: CASSHPGHSYNEQFF.

The chain carries TRBV28 and TRBJ2-7; 8 nucleotides match TRBD2. Looked up from germline, CDR1 is MDHEN and CDR2 is SYDVKM. The junction had 7 bases not matched to a gene; V was cut back by 6 bases and J by 3 bases. The CDR3 extends over 14 amino acids. The CDR3 reads CASSSGGPYYEQYF. The CDR3 DNA follows: TGTGCCAGCAGCAGCGGGGGACCCTACTACGAGCAGTACTTC.